These 26 T cell receptor beta chains were sequenced from one sample in a study of shared clonotypes between healthy human individuals. Data came from immunoSEQ multiplex PCR; TCRdb stores just in-frame clones and leaves some out. Of roughly 520,000 clones listed, approximately 95% are singletons. Sequenced input: naive CD4+ T cells sorted from blood. Subset of the sample: CD45RA+ positively selected. Source of these receptors: a woman aged 30 to 39 in good health.

This chain links TRBV19 with TRBJ1-4; no clear D. Germline V gives CDR1 LNHDA, CDR2 SQIVND (reference sequence). The CDR3 has 16 residues. The V end was cut by 0 bases, the J end by 0 bases, with 8 bases between. This CDR3 reads CASSIDRAATNEKLFF. The DNA of the CDR3 is TGTGCCAGTAGTATAGATCGGGCAGCAACTAATGAAAAACTGTTTTTT.

The count of this clone is one. V is TRBV18 and J is TRBJ1-5; 10 nucleotides match TRBD1. Germline lookup yields CDR1 KGHSH and CDR2 LQKENI. The CDR3 is made up of 15 amino acids. V dropped 6 bases and J dropped 4; count of bases not matched to a gene: 6. The CDR3 sequence: CASSGGQGGNQPQHF. CDR3 sequence (DNA): TGTGCCAGCTCGGGAGGACAGGGGGGAAATCAGCCCCAGCATTTT. The full variable domain, completed using reference TRBV18 and TRBJ1-5, is NAGVMQNPRHLVRRRGQEARLRCSPMKGHSHVYWYRQLPEEGLKFMVYLQKENIIDESGMPKERFSAEFPKEGPSILRIQQVVRGDSAAYFCASSGGQGGNQPQHFGDGTRLSIL.

The V call is TRBV30, the J call TRBJ1-1; no definite D call. V lost 0 bases to trimming and J lost 6 bases, with 14 bases between them. Germline CDR1 is GTSNPN and CDR2 is SVGIG (reference sequence). The CDR3 runs to 14 residues. CDR3 in amino acids: CAWSVPSMLAEAFF. The CDR3 DNA reads TGTGCCTGGAGTGTACCGTCCATGCTGGCTGAAGCTTTCTTT.

This clone was seen only once. The chain combines TRBV21-1 with TRBJ2-7; TRBD2, the table's D call, was not compared with the DNA. TRBV21-1 is labeled a pseudogene. The CDR3 consists of 14 residues. CDR3 DNA: TGTGCCAGCAGCAAAGTCGAACGGTCCTACGAGCAGTACTTC. Amino acid sequence: CASSKVERSYEQYF.

The chain combines TRBV7-2 with TRBJ2-5; unclear D gene. The DNA end is more similar to TRBJ2-7, so the J call may be wrong. Germline assignment: CDR1 SGHTA and CDR2 FQGNSA. The CDR3 extends over 11 amino acids. The CDR3 DNA reads TGTGCCAGCAGCTTTGCCTACGAGCAGTACTTC. This translates into CASSFAYEQYF.

In DNA, the CDR3 is TGCGCCAGCAGCTTCGGACTAGCGGGGCTCTACAATGAGCAGTTCTTC. Translation gives CASSFGLAGLYNEQFF. The chain combines TRBV5-1 with TRBJ2-1; 12 positions match TRBD2. The CDR3 has 16 residues. CDR1 is SGHRS, CDR2 YFSETQ, per germline. Trimming took 2 bases from V and 3 from J; bases not matched to a gene: 3.

This clone was observed a handful of times. The chain couples TRBV25-1 to TRBJ1-2; 8 nucleotides match TRBD1. This CDR3 contains 13 residues. Per the germline V gene, CDR1 is MGHDK and CDR2 is SYGVNS. V lost 6 bases, J lost 6 bases, and 6 bases stayed unmatched. CDR3 sequence reads: CASREDRVDGYTF. The CDR3 DNA follows: TGTGCCAGCAGAGAGGACAGGGTGGATGGCTACACCTTC.

The chain combines TRBV4-1 with TRBJ2-1; D perhaps matches TRBD1 (6 bases). V lost 3 bases, J lost 6 bases, and 12 bases lay in between. This CDR3 comprises 14 residues. The germline CDR1 and CDR2 sequences are MGHRA and YSYEKL. In DNA, the CDR3 is TGCGCCAGCAGCCATACTGACAGGCCCAATGAGCAGTTCTTC. Residues: CASSHTDRPNEQFF.

The V call is TRBV5-1, the J call TRBJ2-5; 10 nucleotides align to TRBD2. TRBJ2-7 matches the DNA end more closely, so the J call is doubtful. Germline V lookup: CDR1 SGHRS, CDR2 YFSETQ. This CDR3 region has 15 residues. DNA of the CDR3: TGCGCCAGCAGCTTGTATGTAGCGGGAGGATACGAGCAGTACTTC. Translation: CASSLYVAGGYEQYF.

The chain uses TRBV15 and TRBJ1-5; D gene uncertain. V was pared by 1 base and J by 2 bases, with 3 bases between. The CDR3 consists of 13 residues. Germline V gene lookup returns CDR1 LNHNV and CDR2 YYDKDF (reference sequence). CDR3 nucleotide sequence: TGTGCCACCAGCAGAGGACGCAATCAGCCCCAGCATTTT. Its protein is CATSRGRNQPQHF.

This chain connects TRBV29-1 to TRBJ2-7; maybe TRBD2 (5 bases). Trimming removed 5 bases from V and 4 bases from J, with 12 bases in between. Germline lookup yields CDR1 SQVTM and CDR2 ANQGSEA. The length of the CDR3 is 12 residues. DNA for the CDR3: TGCAGCGTTCGGGGTTCGGTTTACGAGCAGTACTTC. Translation gives CSVRGSVYEQYF.

This clone showed up just once. This chain joins TRBV7-9 and TRBJ2-7, with D unclear. The ends were cut back, 2 bases at V and 3 bases at J, with 5 bases in the middle. This CDR3 region has 12 residues. Germline CDR1 and CDR2: SEHNR and FQNEAQ (reference sequence). The CDR3 reads CASSLTVYEQYF. The DNA for the CDR3 is TGTGCCAGCAGCTTAACAGTCTACGAGCAGTACTTC. The entire variable domain, with the rest obtained from reference TRBV7-9 and TRBJ2-7, is as follows: DTGVSQNPRHKITKRGQNVTFRCDPISEHNRLYWYRQTLGQGPEFLTYFQNEAQLEKSRLLSDRFSAERPKGSFSTLEIQRTEQGDSAMYLCASSLTVYEQYFGPGTRLTVT.

The chain employs TRBV28 and TRBJ2-3; D not certain. The germline V and J ends were trimmed by 9 bases and 2 bases, with 6 bases remaining between them. Germline CDR1 is MDHEN and CDR2 is SYDVKM. The CDR3 extends over 11 amino acids. The CDR3 spells CASKTTDTQYF. As DNA, the CDR3 is TGTGCCAGTAAAACCACAGATACGCAGTATTTT.

The chain has TRBV7-2 and TRBJ2-7; 9 positions agree with TRBD1. Unmatched junction bases numbered 4, after V lost 0 bases and J lost 1 base. This CDR3 has 16 amino acids. The V gene's germline CDR1 is SGHTA and CDR2 FQGNSA. The CDR3 DNA follows: TGTGCCAGCAGCTTAGCCGGGACAGGGAAATCCTACGAGCAGTACTTC. Protein sequence: CASSLAGTGKSYEQYF.

The chain uses TRBV7-9 and TRBJ1-2; possibly TRBD1 for D (5 bases). CDR3 size: 13 residues. V was trimmed by 5 bases and J by 0 bases, leaving 7 bases between them. Germline V CDR1 and CDR2: SEHNR, FQNEAQ (reference sequence). CDR3 sequence: CASSPDTNYGYTF. In DNA, the CDR3 is TGTGCCAGCAGCCCGGACACTAACTATGGCTACACCTTC.

V and J are TRBV27 and TRBJ2-7, with D uncertain. The CDR3 extends over 13 amino acids. The ends were cut back, 2 bases at V and 2 bases at J, with 7 bases in the middle. Per germline, CDR1 MNHEY and CDR2 SMNVEV (reference sequence). The CDR3 loop is CASSLTGPYEQYF. Written as DNA, the CDR3 is TGTGCCAGCAGTTTAACTGGCCCCTACGAGCAGTACTTC.

The chain joins TRBV2 to TRBJ1-2; D is ambiguous. The CDR3 covers 13 residues. Trimming stripped 6 bases from V and 1 base from J, with 9 bases between. Per germline, CDR1 SNHLY and CDR2 FYNNEI. As DNA, the CDR3 is TGTGCCAGCAGCCCACCTATTAACTATGGCTACACCTTC. Amino acids: CASSPPINYGYTF.

The chain employs TRBV29-1 and TRBJ2-5; D gene uncertain. The assigned J gene may be wrong: the sequence end matches TRBJ2-7 better. This CDR3 contains 11 residues. Germline V gives CDR1 SQVTM, CDR2 ANQGSEA. CDR3 DNA: TGCAGCGTCGCCGACAAGTACGAGCAGTACTTC. Protein sequence: CSVADKYEQYF.

This clone has only one observation. The V and J genes are TRBV27 and TRBJ2-1, with TRBD1 identical over 8 bases. The CDR3 runs to 15 residues. The germline gives CDR1 MNHEY, CDR2 SMNVEV (reference sequence). Trimming removed 4 bases from V and 4 bases from J; junction bases left unmatched: 6. The CDR3 is CASSSGQGRYNEQFF. In DNA form, the CDR3 reads TGTGCCAGCAGTTCCGGACAGGGTCGTTACAATGAGCAGTTCTTC.

V usage is TRBV5-1 and J usage is TRBJ2-7; 9 bases are shared with TRBD2. The V gene end was trimmed by 4 bases and the J gene end by 2 bases; junction bases not matched to a gene: 13. CDR1 is SGHRS and CDR2 is YFSETQ in the germline V gene. This CDR3 region has 17 residues. CDR3 protein: CASSPPASGTLPYEQYF. As DNA, the CDR3 is TGCGCCAGCAGCCCGCCCGCTAGCGGGACACTGCCCTACGAGCAGTACTTC.

The chain is built from TRBV6-5 and TRBJ2-3; TRBD2 matches at 10 bases. With V trimmed by 4 bases and J by 4 bases, 5 bases remained unmatched. The V gene's germline CDR1 is MNHEY and CDR2 SVGAGI. This CDR3 is 15 amino acids long. The DNA for the CDR3 is TGTGCCAGCAGTTTTCGGACTAGCGGCGCAGATACGCAGTATTTT. Residues: CASSFRTSGADTQYF.

This chain uses TRBV5-1 with TRBJ2-3; D ambiguous. The CDR3 is 15 amino acids. V was cut by 4 bases and J by 0 bases, with 12 bases left in between. Germline V lookup: CDR1 SGHRS, CDR2 YFSETQ. The CDR3 DNA is TGCGCCAGCAGCCATCAAGCTAGGAGCACAGATACGCAGTATTTT. Translating gives CASSHQARSTDTQYF.

The rearrangement joins TRBV7-8 to TRBJ1-5; TRBD1 is a possible D gene (5 bases). CDR3 length: 15 amino acids. Germline assignment: CDR1 SGHVS and CDR2 FQNEAQ. V was trimmed by 5 bases and J by 2 bases, leaving 13 bases between them. The CDR3 nucleotides read TGTGCCAGCAGCAAACAGGTACGCGGCAATCAGCCCCAGCATTTT. Translation: CASSKQVRGNQPQHF.

The rearrangement links TRBV28 to TRBJ1-4; 8 nucleotides agree with TRBD1. CDR1 and CDR2 from the germline V gene are MDHEN and SYDVKM. V trimming: 7 bases; J trimming: 5 bases; junction bases outside the gene matches: 12. The CDR3 spans 16 residues. The CDR3 region is CASTAPNRGYNEKLFF. In DNA, the CDR3 is TGTGCCAGCACCGCCCCCAACAGGGGGTACAATGAAAAACTGTTTTTT.

This clone was counted a single time. V usage is TRBV7-2 and J usage is TRBJ1-1; TRBD1 is a possible D gene (5 bases). The CDR3 covers 14 residues. V was trimmed by 4 bases and J by 6 bases, leaving 15 bases between them. Germline-derived CDR1 and CDR2 are SGHTA and FQGNSA. CDR3 residues: CASSWGDFPPEAFF. The CDR3 DNA reads as TGTGCCAGCAGCTGGGGGGACTTCCCCCCTGAAGCTTTCTTT.

The chain carries TRBV11-2 and TRBJ2-3, with a possible D match to TRBD2 (6 bases). Per germline, CDR1 SGHAT and CDR2 FQNNGV. V lost 2 bases, J lost 6 bases, and 27 bases lay in between. The length of the CDR3 is 19 residues. The CDR3: CASSLPRRRTPSGGDTQYF. In DNA form, the CDR3 reads TGTGCCAGCAGCTTACCCCGGCGGAGGACGCCCAGTGGGGGGGATACGCAGTATTTT.